Listed below are T cell receptor beta chains from one sample, sequenced in a study of blood T cell repertoires in COVID-19. Data came from immunoSEQ multiplex PCR; TCRdb stores just in-frame clones and leaves some out. The sample has 140,000 to 150,000 clones, 86% seen once. The sequenced material came from PBMCs or T cells enriched from blood (not recorded which). The receptors originated from a man between 45 and 60 years old who had recovered from COVID-19. Both conserved end residues are part of each CDR3. A D gene is named only where the DNA matches it firmly. Clone size is stated in some rows and not others, as once, few, many or a class when expanded.

TRBJ1-2,TRBD1,NA,TRBV5-1,CASSWTGKDGYTF,TGCGCCAGCAGCTGGACAGGGAAGGATGGCTACACCTTC
TRBJ1-2,NA,NA,TRBV19,CASSPGLDHTF,TGTGCCAGTAGCCCAGGACTGGACCACACCTTC
TRBJ1-1,TRBD1,NA,TRBV11-2,CASSLASGGTEAFF,TGTGCCAGCAGCTTAGCGTCAGGGGGGACTGAAGCTTTCTTT
TRBJ2-3,NA,NA,TRBV30,CAWSVGTATDTQYF,TGTGCCTGGAGTGTGGGGACTGCCACAGATACGCAGTATTTT
TRBJ1-2,TRBD1,NA,TRBV6-1,CASSGQGPRNPYWGYTF,TGTGCCAGCAGTGGACAGGGGCCGCGAAACCCCTATTGGGGCTACACCTTC
TRBJ2-2,NA,NA,TRBV7-3,CASSSTGTPGSRELFF,TGTGCCAGCAGCTCCACCGGGACACCCGGTTCCAGGGAGCTGTTTTTT
TRBJ1-1,TRBD1,once,TRBV18,CASSIQGAMNQNTEAFF,TGTGCCAGCTCAATACAGGGGGCGATGAATCAGAACACTGAAGCTTTCTTT
TRBJ2-1,TRBD2,NA,TRBV7-8,CASSGLAGDGPSNNEQFF,TGTGCCAGCAGTGGACTAGCGGGAGACGGCCCAAGTAACAATGAGCAGTTCTTC
TRBJ1-5,NA,NA,TRBV9,CASSVDGTTYQPQHF,TGTGCCAGCAGCGTAGATGGGACAACTTATCAGCCCCAGCATTTT
TRBJ1-3,NA,NA,TRBV30,CAWRTLSGNTIYF,TGTGCCTGGAGGACACTCTCTGGAAACACCATATATTTT
TRBJ2-7,NA,NA,TRBV27,CASAGTWIRRTYEQYF,TGTGCCAGCGCAGGGACATGGATTCGTAGGACCTACGAGCAGTACTTC
TRBJ2-1,NA,NA,TRBV5-4,CASSVTSNEQFF,TGTGCCAGCAGCGTGACTAGCAATGAGCAGTTCTTC
TRBJ1-2,NA,NA,TRBV6-1,CASRESGADGYTF,TGTGCCAGCAGGGAATCAGGGGCGGATGGCTACACCTTC
TRBJ1-6,NA,NA,TRBV19,CASSIYGSPEDSPLHF,TGTGCCAGTAGTATTTATGGGAGCCCAGAGGATTCACCCCTCCACTTT
TRBJ1-1,NA,NA,TRBV11-2,CASSLVFGGTEAFF,TGTGCCAGCAGCTTAGTGTTCGGGGGCACTGAAGCTTTCTTT
TRBJ1-6,NA,NA,TRBV9,CASSPRTGNSPLHF,TGTGCCAGCAGCCCGAGGACGGGGAATTCACCCCTCCACTTT
TRBJ1-1,TRBD1,NA,TRBV4-1,CASSQVTGYTEAFF,TGCGCCAGCAGCCAGGTGACAGGGTACACTGAAGCTTTCTTT
TRBJ2-2,TRBD2,NA,TRBV9,CASSVAVGGGDPGELFF,TGTGCCAGCAGCGTAGCGGTTGGCGGGGGGGACCCCGGGGAGCTGTTTTTT
TRBJ2-6,NA,NA,TRBV30,CAWHPWGPGANVLTF,TGTGCCTGGCACCCCTGGGGCCCTGGGGCCAACGTCCTGACTTTC
TRBJ2-2,TRBD2,NA,TRBV7-2,CASSWGLATTGELFF,TGTGCCAGCAGCTGGGGACTAGCGACCACCGGGGAGCTGTTTTTT
TRBJ1-1,NA,NA,TRBV7-9,CASSVGWQGNTEAFF,TGTGCCAGCAGTGTAGGTTGGCAGGGGAACACTGAAGCTTTCTTT
TRBJ2-1,TRBD2,NA,TRBV30,CAWSPRGGSGRAGYNEQFF,TGTGCCTGGAGTCCGCGGGGGGGTAGCGGGAGGGCCGGCTACAATGAGCAGTTCTTC